A single sample gave rise to the 27 T cell receptor beta chains below, sequenced in a study of vaccination effects on CD4 cells after COVID-19. No antigens are known for them. TCRdb keeps only in-frame clones here, not all; method: immunoSEQ multiplex PCR. The sample lists 50,000 to 75,000 clones; 81% were seen once. Antigen-specific CD4+ T cell clonotypes were called by their expansion after viral peptide-pool culture in ViraFEST. Culturing for roughly 10 days preceded CD4+ T cell isolation. Sequenced here: CD4+ T cells from PBMCs cultured with HCoV-229E spike peptides, sampled before COVID-19 vaccination. The receptors come from a human donor who received a COVID-19 vaccine.

This chain uses TRBV7-2 with TRBJ2-1, with D hard to call. The germline V gene encodes CDR1 SGHTA and CDR2 FQGNSA. CDR3 length: 13 amino acids. The germline V and J ends were trimmed by 2 bases and 3 bases, with 5 bases remaining between them. CDR3 region: CASSLYGYNEQFF. The CDR3 coding sequence is TGTGCCAGCAGCTTATACGGCTACAATGAGCAGTTCTTC.

The chain is built from TRBV27 and TRBJ2-3; tentatively, D is TRBD1 (5 bases). Germline CDR1 reads MNHEY; CDR2 reads SMNVEV (reference sequence). CDR3 length: 13 residues. V was clipped by 2 bases and J by 4 bases, with 7 bases between them. Here the CDR3 DNA reads TGTGCCAGCAGTTTACAGGGTTCAGATACGCAGTATTTT. Translating it yields CASSLQGSDTQYF.

The rearrangement uses TRBV10-3 and TRBJ2-5, with 10 bases identical to TRBD1. The CDR3 runs to 16 residues. Germline loops: CDR1 ENHRY, CDR2 SYGVKD. Trimming removed 6 bases from V and 2 bases from J; junction bases left unmatched: 9. The CDR3 region has the DNA TGTGCCATCAGCGGGACAGGGGTGCTCCCGCAAGAGACCCAGTACTTC. Translated, it gives CAISGTGVLPQETQYF.

In its sample, this clone was seen a few times. The chain carries TRBV5-1 and TRBJ1-5, with D possibly matching TRBD1 (5 bases). The CDR3 sequence is 13 residues long. CDR1 is SGHRS, CDR2 YFSETQ, per germline. The V and J ends lost 4 bases and 7 bases respectively, with 12 bases between them. The CDR3 here is CASSVEGQQPQHF. DNA of the CDR3: TGCGCCAGCAGCGTAGAGGGGCAACAGCCCCAGCATTTT.

This chain uses TRBV19 with TRBJ1-1; D is ambiguous. Germline V gives CDR1 LNHDA, CDR2 SQIVND (reference sequence). CDR3 length equals 12 residues. Trimming took 3 bases from V and 7 from J, leaving 9 bases between them. For the CDR3, the DNA is TGTGCCAGTAGTATTCCGGGCGGTGAAGCTTTCTTT. It encodes CASSIPGGEAFF.

The chain is built from TRBV9 and TRBJ2-2; D ambiguous. The CDR3 extends over 16 amino acids. Per germline, CDR1 SGDLS and CDR2 YYNGEE. V lost 4 bases and J lost 0, with 13 bases in between. The CDR3 region is CASSPRTVTNTGELFF. The CDR3 nucleotides are TGTGCCAGCAGCCCACGGACGGTCACGAACACCGGGGAGCTGTTTTTT.

This clone showed up just a few times. The V and J genes are TRBV11-2 and TRBJ1-1; D gene unclear. CDR1 SGHAT and CDR2 FQNNGV come from the germline V gene. This CDR3 region has 13 residues. V gave up 1 base and J gave up 5 bases, with 8 bases separating them. The CDR3 region is CASSLAYRTEAFF. CDR3 in DNA: TGTGCCAGCAGCTTAGCCTACAGAACTGAAGCTTTCTTT.

This chain links TRBV30 with TRBJ1-6; D gene unclear. V dropped 3 bases and J dropped 5 bases, with 8 bases sitting between them. The germline gives CDR1 GTSNPN, CDR2 SVGIG (reference sequence). This CDR3 contains 13 residues. The chain's CDR3 is CAWRPANNSPLHF. CDR3 coding DNA: TGTGCCTGGAGACCGGCAAATAATTCACCCCTCCACTTT.

The rearrangement links TRBV3-1 (or the pseudogene TRBV3-2) to TRBJ1-1; a weak D match, TRBD1 (5 bases). In germline, CDR1 is LGHDT, CDR2 YNNKEL (reference sequence). This CDR3 has 16 amino acids. V was clipped by 3 bases and J by 5 bases, with 19 bases between them. CDR3 amino acids: CASSQFAGRARTEAFF. DNA for the CDR3: TGTGCCAGCAGCCAGTTTGCAGGCAGGGCGAGGACTGAAGCTTTCTTT.

This chain joins TRBV5-1 and TRBJ1-2; the D gene is possibly TRBD1 (6 bases). CDR1 is SGHRS and CDR2 is YFSETQ in the germline V gene. V dropped 0 bases and J dropped 1 base, with 7 bases sitting between them. This CDR3 has 14 amino acids. CDR3 sequence reads: CASSLVDSNYGYTF. As DNA, the CDR3 is TGCGCCAGCAGCTTGGTGGACAGTAACTATGGCTACACCTTC. Variable domain in full (rest from reference TRBV5-1 and TRBJ1-2): KAGVTQTPRYLIKTRGQQVTLSCSPISGHRSVSWYQQTPGQGLQFLFEYFSETQRNKGNFPGRFSGRQFSNSRSEMNVSTLELGDSALYLCASSLVDSNYGYTFGSGTRLTVV.

The chain couples TRBV9 to TRBJ2-5, with 8 bases lining up with TRBD2. The CDR3 loop spans 15 amino acids. Germline CDR1 is SGDLS and CDR2 is YYNGEE. J was trimmed by 3 bases and V by 4 bases; bases with no gene match: 8. The CDR3 DNA reads TGTGCCAGCAGCCCCGCCGGGACTAGGAAAGAGACCCAGTACTTC. Protein: CASSPAGTRKETQYF.

CDR3 DNA: TGTGCCAGCAGCCGACAGGGGCTAACCTACGAGCAGTACGTC. It translates to CASSRQGLTYEQYV. V usage is TRBV7-8 and J usage is TRBJ2-7; 8 positions match TRBD1. CDR3 length equals 14 residues. Trimming at V came to 5 bases and at J to 2 bases, leaving 5 bases not matched to a gene. From germline, CDR1 is SGHVS and CDR2 FQNEAQ.

The chain combines TRBV24-1 with TRBJ2-1; 9 nucleotides line up with TRBD2. The CDR3 is 14 residues long. V lost 9 bases to trimming and J lost 6 bases; unmatched junction nucleotides: 8. CDR1 KGHDR and CDR2 SFDVKD come from the germline V gene. The CDR3 loop is CATGSSGVVNEQFF. The CDR3 DNA is TGTGCCACCGGGTCTAGCGGGGTGGTCAATGAGCAGTTCTTC.

About this clone: No DNA is shown, since the ends of the CDR3 on it are uncertain; the CDR3 is the one TCRdb lists. The chain joins TRBV21-1 to TRBJ1-3; whether TRBD1, the table's D call, matches the DNA was not checked. TRBV21-1 is a pseudogene locus. The CDR3 is 17 residues long, counting both termini. This CDR3 reads CASNLVVGTGSGNTIYF.

The rearrangement joins TRBV24-1 to TRBJ1-1; D possibly corresponds to TRBD1 (6 bases). The ends were cut back, 5 bases at V and 4 bases at J, with 10 bases in the middle. The CDR3 covers 13 residues. Germline CDR1 and CDR2: KGHDR and SFDVKD. The CDR3 protein is CATSGGQSTEAFF. As DNA, the CDR3 is TGTGCCACCAGTGGAGGACAGAGCACTGAAGCTTTCTTT.

This clone has more than one count but fewer than ten. The chain combines TRBV10-3 with TRBJ1-5, with no clear D. CDR1 is ENHRY and CDR2 is SYGVKD in the germline V gene. Trimming stripped 3 bases from V and 2 bases from J, with 14 bases between. The CDR3 covers 16 residues. This CDR3 is CAISDFAGYGNQPQHF. The CDR3 DNA reads TGTGCCATCAGTGACTTTGCGGGGTACGGCAATCAGCCCCAGCATTTT.

The rearrangement uses TRBV29-1 and TRBJ1-2, with a possible D match to TRBD1 (6 bases). Trimming stripped 4 bases from V and 3 bases from J, with 12 bases between. This CDR3 region has 13 residues. Germline CDR1 reads SQVTM; CDR2 reads ANQGSEA. The CDR3 nucleotides are TGCAGCGTTGTTGAGGGGGGGGACTATGGCTACACCTTC. As protein: CSVVEGGDYGYTF.

The chain links TRBV11-2 to TRBJ1-4; the D is unclear. Trimming left V 4 bases short and J 5 bases short, with 8 bases between. The CDR3 covers 13 residues. Germline V gene lookup returns CDR1 SGHAT and CDR2 FQNNGV. CDR3 sequence (DNA): TGTGCCAGCAGCTCCCAGATAAATGAAAAACTGTTTTTT. This gives the protein CASSSQINEKLFF. Drawing the rest from reference TRBV11-2 and TRBJ1-4, the complete variable domain is EAGVAQSPRYKIIEKRQSVAFWCNPISGHATLYWYQQILGQGPKLLIQFQNNGVVDDSQLPKDRFSAERLKGVDSTLKIQPAKLEDSAVYLCASSSQINEKLFFGSGTQLSVL.

V usage is TRBV7-2 and J usage is TRBJ2-7, with 10 bases lining up with TRBD1. Losses at the gene ends were 4 bases for V and 9 bases for J; bases not matched to a gene: 6. The CDR3 totals 13 residues. Germline V lookup: CDR1 SGHTA, CDR2 FQGNSA. Here the CDR3 reads CASSSDRGEVQYV. CDR3 bases: TGTGCCAGCAGCTCGGACAGGGGGGAAGTGCAGTACGTC.

The CDR3 is CASSIGTRGNSPLHF. As DNA, the CDR3 is TGTGCCAGTAGTATAGGGACCCGGGGAAATTCACCCCTCCACTTT. The chain recombines TRBV19 with TRBJ1-6; D remains unclear. The CDR3 covers 15 residues. Germline V lookup: CDR1 LNHDA, CDR2 SQIVND (reference sequence). V shed 1 base and J shed 7 bases, with 11 bases lying between them.

This clone is labeled as medium-sized. J is TRBJ1-5 and V is TRBV4-1; possible D gene TRBD1, 6 bases. V was pared by 0 bases and J by 5 bases, with 14 bases between. The CDR3 covers 16 residues. Germline V CDR1 and CDR2: MGHRA, YSYEKL. The CDR3 nucleotides read TGCGCCAGCAGCCAAGATGGATCACAGGGATATCAGCCCCAGCATTTT. The encoded protein is CASSQDGSQGYQPQHF.

This clone came up a few times. The V gene is TRBV4-1, the J gene TRBJ1-5; D unclear. V was shortened by 1 base and J by 0 bases, with 4 bases between the two germline ends. The CDR3 runs to 14 residues. Germline V gene lookup returns CDR1 MGHRA and CDR2 YSYEKL. CDR3 bases: TGCGCCAGCAGCCAAGGGGATAGCAATCAGCCCCAGCATTTT. As protein: CASSQGDSNQPQHF.

CDR3 nucleotide sequence: TGTGCCACCAGCAGAGTATACAATGAGCAGTTCTTC. Translated, it gives CATSRVYNEQFF. The genes are TRBV15 and TRBJ2-1; unclear D gene. CDR3 length: 12 residues. V lost 1 base and J lost 4, with 2 bases in between. Germline V gene sequence: CDR1 LNHNV, CDR2 YYDKDF (reference sequence).

The rearrangement uses TRBV10-3 and TRBJ1-3; D is unresolved. Germline CDR1 and CDR2: ENHRY and SYGVKD. V lost 4 bases and J 4 bases, leaving 8 bases between the germline ends. The CDR3 is 13 amino acids. CDR3 sequence (DNA): TGTGCCATCAGTGTCTTGCTAGGAAACACCATATATTTT. Its protein is CAISVLLGNTIYF.

This clone was seen a single time. The CDR3 protein is CASSPAGQETQYF. CDR3 sequence (DNA): TGTGCCAGTAGTCCGGCGGGGCAAGAGACCCAGTACTTC. The V gene is TRBV19, the J gene TRBJ2-5, with D tentatively TRBD2 (6 bases). V was clipped by 5 bases and J by 2 bases, with 9 bases between them. Germline V lookup: CDR1 LNHDA, CDR2 SQIVND (reference sequence). The CDR3 has 13 amino acids.

The chain links TRBV9 to TRBJ2-3, with 9 nucleotides matching TRBD2. Germline-derived CDR1 and CDR2 are SGDLS and YYNGEE. J lost 0 bases, V lost 2 bases, and 4 bases had no gene match. The CDR3 has 16 amino acids. CDR3 loop: CASSVSGGTSTDTQYF. In DNA, the CDR3 is TGTGCCAGCAGCGTGAGCGGGGGGACTAGCACAGATACGCAGTATTTT.

The rearrangement joins TRBV2 to TRBJ2-2, with 11 positions matching TRBD2. Trimming took 6 bases from V and 5 from J; bases not matched to a gene: 8. Germline V gene lookup returns CDR1 SNHLY and CDR2 FYNNEI. This CDR3 region has 16 residues. CDR3 nucleotide sequence: TGTGCCAGCAGGCCCGTCTCTAGCGGGGGGACCGGGGAGCTGTTTTTT. This codes for CASRPVSSGGTGELFF.